This T cell receptor beta chain was documented in a study of T-cell reconstitution after alpha-beta-depleted transplantation in children. V was pared by 6 bases and J by 9 bases, with 18 bases between. The CDR3 extends over 13 amino acids. The library targeted TCRbeta and was prepared with unique molecular identifiers. One entry per CDR3 protein, called by TCRdb with MiXCR from the PCR reads. The data contain about 350,000 distinct CDR3 sequences, roughly 17% of them seen just once; the ten biggest clones take up roughly 40%. This clonotype was detected only a few times. The starting material was PBMCs, mostly from graft donor cells, obtained 360 days after TCRalphabeta/CD19-depleted stem cell transplant. This chain links TRBV12-3 or TRBV12-4 with TRBJ2-7; no reliable D call. This sequence originates from a male patient between 2 and 10 years old who had a stem cell transplant for acute lymphoblastic leukemia, so the T cells may come from the graft donor. CDR3 in amino acids: CASRLTGNSRQYF. The CDR3 region has the DNA TGTGCCAGCAGGCTCACCGGTAACTCTAGGCAGTACTTC.